One T cell receptor (beta chain) is described in this entry. Everyone who took part was about 18 to 90 years old, and they came from 24 US areas. Allocation to cohorts depended on clinical history reported by the participants. Germline loops: CDR1 ENHRY, CDR2 SYGVKD. Trimming cost V 4 bases and J 0 bases; bases outside gene matches: 6. This CDR3 has 17 residues. The sample belongs to a study of blood T cell repertoires in COVID-19. Study overall: Symptom resolution, clearance, or two negative PCRs marked the recovered donors of Cohort 3. Sources were T cells, B-cell-depleted T cells, or PBMCs; the material itself was cDNA or gDNA.

TCRdb's table, derived via immunoSEQ multiplex PCR, lists solely in-frame clones and lacks some. The sample contains more than 300,000 clones, around 87% of which appear only once. This receptor was obtained from a middle-aged man in a cohort exposed to, infected with or recovered from COVID-19 (not recorded which). Sequences were obtained from PBMCs or T cells enriched from blood (not recorded which). This rearrangement joins TRBV10-3 to TRBJ2-3; 11 positions agree with TRBD2. The CDR3 bases are TGTGCCATCAGTGTGTCTAGCGGGAGGTCTAGCACAGATACGCAGTATTTT. Its protein is CAISVSSGRSSTDTQYF.